This T cell receptor (beta chain) stems from a study of blood T cell repertoires in COVID-19. Study-wide background: COVID-19 samples, acute and convalescent, were from the United States, Italy and Spain. PBMCs, B-cell-depleted T cells, or T cells were the source of the cDNA or gDNA that made up the material.

Original handling: Scientists estimated how many nucleated cells there were by amplifying reference gene primers. Using immunoSEQ multiplex PCR, the repertoire was profiled, and TCRdb retains in-frame clones only, with some absent. That table gives V, J and clone size, and the DNA gave D and trimming. The sample holds over 120,000 clones, 81% seen once. Per germline, CDR1 MRHNA and CDR2 SNTAGT. V gave up 6 bases and J gave up 2 bases; unmatched junction bases: 10. This CDR3 spans 15 amino acids. J is TRBJ2-7 and V is TRBV6-4, with 7 bases that match TRBD2. The sequencing input was peripheral blood. The sequence was obtained from a human donor in a cohort sampled during active COVID-19. The CDR3 region is CASSRQAGEAYEQYF. The CDR3 coding sequence is TGTGCCAGCAGCCGGCAGGCGGGGGAGGCCTACGAGCAGTACTTC.